The clone carrying this TCR beta chain is labeled large (0.1 to 1%). Its target is unknown. Other DNA sequences in the same sample also yield this CDR3. Trimming at V came to 1 base and at J to 4 bases, leaving 6 bases not matched to a gene. The V gene's germline CDR1 is MNHNS and CDR2 SASEGT. The CDR3 has 16 residues. The entry originates in a study of graft-versus-host responses after intestinal transplantation. Study details: Those transplanted obtained multivisceral, liver-intestinal, or isolated intestinal grafts. Tacrolimus and steroids were given for about three years to all recipients after anti-thymocyte globulin induction.

Points from the study as a whole: Patients with graft-donor T cell macrochimerism had high graft-versus-host to host-versus-graft clonal ratios in allografts. There were GvH clones found in recipient marrow, and some of them appeared first in ileum or blood.

Sequencing was performed with immunoSEQ multiplex PCR; in TCRdb, only in-frame clones are kept and a portion is missing. The sample has under 30,000 clones, approximately 85% seen once. The chain couples TRBV6-1 to TRBJ2-3; 9 positions agree with TRBD2. This receptor was identified in a human patient who received an intestinal transplant, so some T cells may come from the graft donor. Here the sequenced sample was PBMCs, taken 463 days after intestinal transplant. This CDR3 is CASSEGGAGGADTQYF. The CDR3 coding sequence is TGTGCCAGCAGTGAAGGGGGAGCGGGGGGAGCAGATACGCAGTATTTT.